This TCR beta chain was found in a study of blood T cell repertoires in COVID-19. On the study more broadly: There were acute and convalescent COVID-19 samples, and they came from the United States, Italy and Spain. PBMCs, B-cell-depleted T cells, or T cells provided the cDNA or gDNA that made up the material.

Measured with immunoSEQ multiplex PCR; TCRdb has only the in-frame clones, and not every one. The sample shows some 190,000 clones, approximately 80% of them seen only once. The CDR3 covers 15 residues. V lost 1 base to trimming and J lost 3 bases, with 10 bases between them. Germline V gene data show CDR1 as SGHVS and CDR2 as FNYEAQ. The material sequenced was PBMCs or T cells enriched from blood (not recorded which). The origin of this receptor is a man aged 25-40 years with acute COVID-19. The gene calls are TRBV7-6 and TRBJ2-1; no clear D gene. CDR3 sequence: CASSLDYSNYNEQFF. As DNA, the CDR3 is TGTGCCAGCAGCTTAGATTACAGTAACTACAATGAGCAGTTCTTC.